The sequence of this TCR beta chain was determined in a study of T cell clonality in common variable immunodeficiency. Patients and controls were mostly of Caucasian heritage. Here immunoSEQ multiplex PCR was the method, and the copy in TCRdb shows in-frame clones only, minus some. The data show roughly 30,000 clones, with none appearing a single time. A remark on this clone: An end of the junction differs from the germline gene, which may be a read error. The read gets to within 3 residues of the CDR3 end, and the germline J gene fills in the rest.

The germline gives CDR1 SSHAT, CDR2 FNYEAQ (reference sequence). The CDR3 spans 14 residues. The sequence was collected from a person aged 18 to 70 in good health. The chain is built from TRBV7-7 and TRBJ2-5; a weak D match, TRBD1 (5 bases). Input material: peripheral blood mononuclear cells. The CDR3: CASSLVRGSETQYF. The CDR3 bases that were read are TGTGCTAGCAGCTTAGTTAGGGGTTCGGAGACC.